One TCR beta chain is described in this entry. What it binds is not known. The study ran its PCR with 60 Vbeta and 13 Jbeta primers. Here immunoSEQ multiplex PCR was the method, and the copy in TCRdb shows in-frame clones only, minus some. The profile covers around 150,000 clones, with roughly 80% appearing a single time and 3.7% taken by the ten largest. The source of the sample is a study of cytomegalovirus exposure and HLA in healthy donors. The J segment lost 7 bases and the V segment lost 7 bases, leaving 12 bases of the junction unmatched. The CDR3 contains 16 residues. Germline CDR1 and CDR2: MDHEN and SYDVKM. Overall study results and limits: According to an earlier analysis, most TCR beta V segments yielded productive rearrangements about 87% or about 30% of the time.

This TCR was recovered from a man under 40 in good health and CMV-seropositive. Material: PBMCs. The chain has TRBV28 and TRBJ1-6; 8 bases agree with TRBD1. The CDR3 coding sequence is TGTGCCAGCAATCACAGGGGGGGGCGACTAAATTCACCCCTCCACTTT. Protein: CASNHRGGRLNSPLHF.